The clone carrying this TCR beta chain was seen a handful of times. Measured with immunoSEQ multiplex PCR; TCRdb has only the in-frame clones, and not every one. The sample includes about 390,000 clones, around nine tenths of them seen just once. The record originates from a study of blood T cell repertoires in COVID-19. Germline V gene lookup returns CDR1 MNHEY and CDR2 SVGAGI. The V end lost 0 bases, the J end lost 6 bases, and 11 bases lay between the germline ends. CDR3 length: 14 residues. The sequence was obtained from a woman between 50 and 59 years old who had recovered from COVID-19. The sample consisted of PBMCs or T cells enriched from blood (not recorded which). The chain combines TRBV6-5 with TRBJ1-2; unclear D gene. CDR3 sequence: CASSYSDGEDGYTF. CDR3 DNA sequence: TGTGCCAGCAGTTACTCTGACGGGGAGGATGGCTACACCTTC.